What follows is one T cell receptor beta chain and its context. This specimen comes from a study of blood T cell repertoires in COVID-19. Study-wide background: Material from acute and convalescent COVID-19 was sourced from the United States, Italy and Spain.

Clones were read by immunoSEQ multiplex PCR, and TCRdb kept only the in-frame ones, dropping some. Of about 190,000 clones listed, over 75% are singletons. This CDR3 comprises 17 residues. Germline trimming cut 0 bases from V and 2 bases from J; bases unmatched to any gene: 7. Germline V lookup: CDR1 LGHDT, CDR2 YNNKEL (reference sequence). This clonotype was obtained from a woman of 80 years or more with active or convalescent COVID-19. The material sequenced was peripheral blood. V gene TRBV3-1 (or the pseudogene TRBV3-2) combines with J gene TRBJ1-3, with 7 bases aligning to TRBD1. The CDR3 DNA follows: TGTGCCAGCAGCCAAGATCGCCTGAGGGGGCCTGGAAACACCATATATTTT. This translates into CASSQDRLRGPGNTIYF.